This TCR beta chain was documented in a study of cytotoxic CD8 clonotypes in ibrutinib-treated CLL. Findings and limits, study-wide: Clonality climbed at ibrutinib response, then dropped toward baseline at progression.

The CDR3 covers 14 residues. The germline gives CDR1 SGDLS, CDR2 YYNGEE. The ends were cut back, 0 bases at V and 6 bases at J, with 10 bases in the middle. Target depth was 1 in 200,000 to 1 in 1 million T cells, about 10x per clonotype. The data were produced by immunoSEQ multiplex PCR, yet TCRdb's version contains in-frame clones alone and is incomplete. The sample contains about 39,000 clones, 68% of which appear only once. PBMCs were cryopreserved, and 1.5 to 2 micrograms of genomic DNA from them went into TCR beta libraries. This clone was recorded many times. No antigen is known for it. The rearrangement links TRBV9 to TRBJ2-1, with unresolved D. This clonotype originated in a human donor with chronic lymphocytic leukemia. This material consisted of PBMCs, taken at disease progression, from a patient treated with ibrutinib. The CDR3 DNA follows: TGTGCCAGCAGCGTAGTCATGACCGCCAATGAGCAGTTCTTC. Encoded protein: CASSVVMTANEQFF.